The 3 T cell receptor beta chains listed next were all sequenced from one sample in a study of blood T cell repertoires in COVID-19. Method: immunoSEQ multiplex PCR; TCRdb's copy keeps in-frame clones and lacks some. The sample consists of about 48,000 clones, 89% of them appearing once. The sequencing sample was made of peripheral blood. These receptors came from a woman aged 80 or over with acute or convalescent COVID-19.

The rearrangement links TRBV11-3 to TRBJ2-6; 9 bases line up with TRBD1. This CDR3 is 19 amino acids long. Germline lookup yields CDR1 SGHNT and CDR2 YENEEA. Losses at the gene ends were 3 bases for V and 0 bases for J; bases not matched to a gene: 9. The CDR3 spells CASSFPPGQGHSGANVLTF. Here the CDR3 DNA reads TGTGCCAGCAGCTTCCCCCCGGGACAGGGTCACTCTGGGGCCAACGTCCTGACTTTC.

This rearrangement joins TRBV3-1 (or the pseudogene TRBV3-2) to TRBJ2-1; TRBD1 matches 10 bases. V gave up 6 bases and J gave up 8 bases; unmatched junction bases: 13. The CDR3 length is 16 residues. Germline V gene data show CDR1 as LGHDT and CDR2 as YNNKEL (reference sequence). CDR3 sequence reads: CASSWKTGGVVYEQFF. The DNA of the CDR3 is TGTGCCAGCAGTTGGAAGACAGGGGGCGTTGTTTATGAGCAGTTCTTC.

The CDR3 region has the DNA TGTGCCAGCAGCCGGACTAGCGGGGGCCACTCCTTTTTCTCCTACAATGAGCAGTTCTTC. Encoded protein: CASSRTSGGHSFFSYNEQFF. The V gene is TRBV3-1 (or the pseudogene TRBV3-2), the J gene TRBJ2-1; TRBD2 aligns across 13 bases. The CDR3 is made up of 20 amino acids. The V and J ends lost 4 bases and 0 bases, in that order; junction bases with no gene match: 12. Germline CDR1 and CDR2: LGHDT and YNNKEL (reference sequence).